This T cell receptor beta chain originates from a study of blood T cell repertoires in COVID-19. Across the study: COVID-19 samples from acute and convalescent phases originated in the United States, Italy and Spain. The analysed material was cDNA or gDNA that came from T cells, B-cell-depleted T cells, or PBMCs.

Study processing details: For nucleated cells, counts were estimated from reference gene primer amplification. TCRdb keeps only in-frame clones here, not all; method: immunoSEQ multiplex PCR. That table furnishes V, J and clone size, whereas the DNA furnished D and trimming. Of about 180,000 clones in the sample, 82% were seen once. This clone was found a few times. Looked up from germline, CDR1 is MDHEN and CDR2 is SYDVKM. Trimming removed 4 bases at V and 5 bases at J, with 17 bases between. This CDR3 has 15 residues. This receptor was taken from an elderly woman with active or convalescent COVID-19. This sequence joins TRBV28 and TRBJ1-1, with D unresolved. Sequencing was carried out using peripheral blood. The CDR3 DNA is TGTGCCAGCAGTTACCAAGGCGGGAGGATGACTGAAGCTTTCTTT. This codes for CASSYQGGRMTEAFF.